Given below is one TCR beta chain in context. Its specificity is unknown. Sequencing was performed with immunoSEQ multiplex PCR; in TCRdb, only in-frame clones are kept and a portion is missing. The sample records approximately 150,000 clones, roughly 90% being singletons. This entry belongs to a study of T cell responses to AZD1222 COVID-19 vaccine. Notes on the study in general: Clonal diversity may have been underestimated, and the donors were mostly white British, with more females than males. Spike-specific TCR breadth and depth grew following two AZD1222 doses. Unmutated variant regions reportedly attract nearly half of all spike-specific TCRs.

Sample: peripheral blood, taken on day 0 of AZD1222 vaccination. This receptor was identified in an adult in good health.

This CDR3 reads CASSPDSIYGYTF. DNA of the CDR3: TGTGCCAGCTCACCGGACAGCATCTATGGCTACACCTTC. This chain links TRBV18 with TRBJ1-2; tentatively, D is TRBD1 (6 bases). The CDR3 sequence is 13 residues long. The V gene's germline CDR1 is KGHSH and CDR2 LQKENI. Trimming took off 3 bases at V and 4 bases at J, with 9 bases between the two ends.